The 6 T cell receptor beta chains in this list originate from one sample, sequenced in a study of blood T cell repertoires in COVID-19 (dated by TCRdb to 2020 to 2021). The library was obtained by the immunoSEQ multiplex PCR assay. This is the immuneACCESS table as TCRdb keeps it, with only in-frame sequences that have V and J called. A part of the clones is gone; compared with another copy, unresolved V genes explain less than half, and the rest is unexplained. The sample table shows over 25,000 clones, and roughly nine tenths are seen once. The top ten constitute around 17% of the sample. The sequencing sample was made of peripheral blood. Every receptor here comes from a human donor with active COVID-19. The donor label of this sample is uncertain.

The chain has TRBV2 and TRBJ1-1; no definite D call. The germline CDR1 and CDR2 sequences are SNHLY and FYNNEI. Trimming left V 9 bases short and J 0 bases short, with 8 bases between. This CDR3 is 12 amino acids long. CDR3 amino acids: CASRTVNTEAFF. The CDR3 DNA is TGTGCCAGTCGCACAGTGAACACTGAAGCTTTCTTT.

The chain recombines TRBV6-2 or TRBV6-3 with TRBJ2-7, with 13 bases that match TRBD2. Trimming cost V 2 bases and J 8 bases; bases outside gene matches: 6. There are 15 residues in the CDR3. The germline gives CDR1 MNHEY, CDR2 SVGEGT. DNA for the CDR3: TGTGCCAGCAGTTACCTGACTAGCGGGAGGACCCAGCAGTACTTC. It encodes CASSYLTSGRTQQYF.

This chain uses TRBV7-2 with TRBJ1-2; the match to TRBD1 covers 7 bases. The ends lost 4 bases at V and 7 bases at J; junction bases unmatched: 12. Germline assignment: CDR1 SGHTA and CDR2 FQGNSA. This CDR3 has 15 residues. The DNA of the CDR3 is TGTGCCAGCAGCTATCCAAATACAGGGGCCCTTGGCTACACCTTC. Protein sequence: CASSYPNTGALGYTF.

V usage is TRBV5-1 and J usage is TRBJ2-1, with a weak D call TRBD2 (5 bases). CDR3 length: 12 residues. Deletions cut 0 bases from V and 7 bases from J, with 5 bases between. In germline, CDR1 is SGHRS, CDR2 YFSETQ. CDR3 residues: CASSLGGNEQFF. The CDR3 DNA is TGCGCCAGCAGCTTGGGCGGGAATGAGCAGTTCTTC.

The chain recombines TRBV27 with TRBJ1-5; D ambiguous. V gave up 2 bases and J gave up 6 bases, with 8 bases separating them. The CDR3 consists of 13 residues. Germline lookup yields CDR1 MNHEY and CDR2 SMNVEV (reference sequence). The chain's CDR3 is CASSLEGGQPQHF. The DNA of the CDR3 is TGTGCCAGCAGTTTAGAGGGCGGTCAGCCCCAGCATTTT.

The V and J genes are TRBV7-9 and TRBJ2-1; 7 nucleotides line up with TRBD1. The CDR3 length is 14 residues. V gave up 1 base and J gave up 8 bases; unmatched junction bases: 5. Germline V CDR1 and CDR2: SEHNR, FQNEAQ (reference sequence). The CDR3 loop is CASSLGTGIHEQFF. The CDR3 bases are TGTGCCAGCAGCTTAGGGACAGGCATCCATGAGCAGTTCTTC.